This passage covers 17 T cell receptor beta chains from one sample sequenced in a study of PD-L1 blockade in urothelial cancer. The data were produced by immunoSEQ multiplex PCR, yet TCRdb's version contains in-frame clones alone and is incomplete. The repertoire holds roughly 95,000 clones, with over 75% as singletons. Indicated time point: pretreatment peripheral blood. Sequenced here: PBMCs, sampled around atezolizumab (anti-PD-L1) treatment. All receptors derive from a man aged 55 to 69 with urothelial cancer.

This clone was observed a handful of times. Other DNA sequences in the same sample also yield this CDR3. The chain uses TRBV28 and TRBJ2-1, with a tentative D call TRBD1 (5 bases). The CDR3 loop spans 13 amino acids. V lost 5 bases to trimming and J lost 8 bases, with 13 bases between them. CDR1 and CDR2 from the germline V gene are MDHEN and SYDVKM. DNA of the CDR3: TGTGCCAGCAGTCTAATACAGGCGGATGAGCAGTTCTTC. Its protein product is CASSLIQADEQFF.

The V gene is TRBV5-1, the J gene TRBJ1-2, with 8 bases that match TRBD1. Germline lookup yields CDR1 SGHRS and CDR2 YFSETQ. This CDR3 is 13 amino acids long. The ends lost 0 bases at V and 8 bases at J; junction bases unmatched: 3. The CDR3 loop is CASSLGTGQGYTF. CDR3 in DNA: TGCGCCAGCAGCTTGGGGACAGGGCAAGGCTACACCTTC.

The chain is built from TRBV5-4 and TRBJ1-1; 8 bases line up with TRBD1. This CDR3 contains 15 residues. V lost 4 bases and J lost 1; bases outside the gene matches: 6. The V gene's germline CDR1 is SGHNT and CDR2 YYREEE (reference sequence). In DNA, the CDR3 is TGTGCCAGCAGCCCACCCAGGGGGCAGAACACTGAAGCTTTCTTT. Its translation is CASSPPRGQNTEAFF.

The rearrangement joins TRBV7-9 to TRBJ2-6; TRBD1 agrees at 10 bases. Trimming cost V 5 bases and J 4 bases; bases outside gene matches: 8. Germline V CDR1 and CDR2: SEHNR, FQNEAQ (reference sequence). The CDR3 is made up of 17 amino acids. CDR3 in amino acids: CASSLGQGDAGANVLTF. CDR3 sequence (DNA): TGTGCCAGCAGCCTAGGACAGGGGGATGCCGGGGCCAACGTCCTGACTTTC.

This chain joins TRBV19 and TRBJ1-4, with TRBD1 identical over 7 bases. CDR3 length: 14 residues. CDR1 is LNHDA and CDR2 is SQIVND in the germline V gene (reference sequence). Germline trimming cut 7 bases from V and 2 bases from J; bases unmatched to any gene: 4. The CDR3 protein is CASTSGGTNEKLFF. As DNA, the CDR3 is TGTGCCAGTACCTCAGGGGGGACTAATGAAAAACTGTTTTTT.

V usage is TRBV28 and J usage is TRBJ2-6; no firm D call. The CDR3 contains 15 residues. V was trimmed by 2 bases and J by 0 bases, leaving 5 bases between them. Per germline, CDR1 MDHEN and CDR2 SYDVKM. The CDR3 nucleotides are TGTGCCAGCAGTTTACCGGGCTCTGGGGCCAACGTCCTGACTTTC. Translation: CASSLPGSGANVLTF. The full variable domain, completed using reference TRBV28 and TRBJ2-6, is DVKVTQSSRYLVKRTGEKVFLECVQDMDHENMFWYRQDPGLGLRLIYFSYDVKMKEKGDIPEGYSVSREKKERFSLILESASTNQTSMYLCASSLPGSGANVLTFGAGSRLTVL.

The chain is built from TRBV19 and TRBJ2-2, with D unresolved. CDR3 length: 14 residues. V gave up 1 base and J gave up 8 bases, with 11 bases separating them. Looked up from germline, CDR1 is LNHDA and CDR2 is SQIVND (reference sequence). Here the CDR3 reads CASSIGPGGGELFF. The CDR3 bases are TGTGCCAGTAGTATAGGACCTGGCGGAGGGGAGCTGTTTTTT.

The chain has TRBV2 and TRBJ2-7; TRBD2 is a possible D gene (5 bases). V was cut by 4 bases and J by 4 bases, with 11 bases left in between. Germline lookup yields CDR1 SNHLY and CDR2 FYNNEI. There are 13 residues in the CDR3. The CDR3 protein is CASSGGSWYEQYF. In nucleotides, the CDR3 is TGTGCCAGCAGTGGTGGGAGTTGGTACGAGCAGTACTTC.

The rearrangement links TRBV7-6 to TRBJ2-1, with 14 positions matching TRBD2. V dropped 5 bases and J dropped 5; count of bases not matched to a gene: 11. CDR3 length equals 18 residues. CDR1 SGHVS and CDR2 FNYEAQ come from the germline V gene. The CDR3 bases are TGTGCCAGCAGCCGGACTAGCGGGAGGATGTATGATCACAATGAGCAGTTCTTC. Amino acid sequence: CASSRTSGRMYDHNEQFF.

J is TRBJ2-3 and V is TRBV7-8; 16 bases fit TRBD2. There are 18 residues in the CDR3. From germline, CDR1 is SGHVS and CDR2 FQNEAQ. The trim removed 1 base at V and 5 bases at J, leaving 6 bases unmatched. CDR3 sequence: CASSLVGTSGGEGDTQYF. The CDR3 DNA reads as TGTGCCAGCAGCTTAGTAGGGACTAGCGGGGGGGAGGGAGATACGCAGTATTTT.

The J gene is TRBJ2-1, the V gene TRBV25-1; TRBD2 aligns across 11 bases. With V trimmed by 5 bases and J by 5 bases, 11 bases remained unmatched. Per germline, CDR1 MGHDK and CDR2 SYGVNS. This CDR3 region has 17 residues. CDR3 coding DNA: TGTGCCAGCAGTCCACCAAGCCTAGCGGGAGGAAACAATGAGCAGTTCTTC. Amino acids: CASSPPSLAGGNNEQFF. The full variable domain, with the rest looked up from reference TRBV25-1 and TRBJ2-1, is EADIYQTPRYLVIGTGKKITLECSQTMGHDKMYWYQQDPGMELHLIHYSYGVNSTEKGDLSSESTVSRIRTEHFPLTLESARPSHTSQYLCASSPPSLAGGNNEQFFGPGTRLTVL.

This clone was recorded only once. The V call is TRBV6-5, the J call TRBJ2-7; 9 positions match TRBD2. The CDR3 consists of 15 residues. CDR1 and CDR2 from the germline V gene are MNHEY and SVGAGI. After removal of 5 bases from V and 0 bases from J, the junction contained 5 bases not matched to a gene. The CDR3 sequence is CASSQFSGSSYEQYF. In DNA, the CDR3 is TGTGCCAGCAGTCAATTTAGCGGGAGCTCCTACGAGCAGTACTTC.

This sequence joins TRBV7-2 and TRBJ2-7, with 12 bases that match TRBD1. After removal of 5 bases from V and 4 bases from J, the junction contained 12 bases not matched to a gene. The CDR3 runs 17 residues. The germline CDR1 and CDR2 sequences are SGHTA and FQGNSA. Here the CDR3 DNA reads TGTGCCAGCAGCGGACACTCCGGGACAGGGGGCTTATACGAGCAGTACTTC. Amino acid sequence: CASSGHSGTGGLYEQYF.

The DNA of the CDR3 is TGTGCCAGCAGCTTGGGTGGGCTCAGAGGGCGAGAGACCCAGTACTTC. As protein: CASSLGGLRGRETQYF. The chain has TRBV5-4 and TRBJ2-5, with TRBD2 as a possible D gene (5 bases). Germline values: CDR1 SGHNT, CDR2 YYREEE (reference sequence). Trimming left V 0 bases short and J 4 bases short, with 16 bases between. The length of the CDR3 is 16 residues.

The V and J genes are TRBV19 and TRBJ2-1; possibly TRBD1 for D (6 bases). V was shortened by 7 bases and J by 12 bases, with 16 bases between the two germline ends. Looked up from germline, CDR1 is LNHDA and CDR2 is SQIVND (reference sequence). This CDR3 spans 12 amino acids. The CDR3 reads CASIPSGGPQFF. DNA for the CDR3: TGTGCCAGTATCCCCAGTGGGGGCCCGCAGTTCTTC. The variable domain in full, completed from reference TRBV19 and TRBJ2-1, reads DGGITQSPKYLFRKEGQNVTLSCEQNLNHDAMYWYRQDPGQGLRLIYYSQIVNDFQKGDIAEGYSVSREKKESFPLTVTSAQKNPTAFYLCASIPSGGPQFFGPGTRLTVL.

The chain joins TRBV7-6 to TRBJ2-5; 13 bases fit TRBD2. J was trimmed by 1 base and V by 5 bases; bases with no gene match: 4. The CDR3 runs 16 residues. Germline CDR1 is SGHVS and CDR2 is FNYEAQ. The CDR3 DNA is TGTGCCAGCAGCGCTCGACTAGCGGGGGGCCAAGAGACCCAGTACTTC. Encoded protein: CASSARLAGGQETQYF.

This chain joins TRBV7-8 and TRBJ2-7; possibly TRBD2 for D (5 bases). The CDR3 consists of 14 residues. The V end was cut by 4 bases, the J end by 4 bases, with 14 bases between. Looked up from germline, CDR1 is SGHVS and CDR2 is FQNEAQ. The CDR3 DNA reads TGTGCCAGCAGCTCCACTAGGATTGGTTACGAGCAGTACTTC. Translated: CASSSTRIGYEQYF. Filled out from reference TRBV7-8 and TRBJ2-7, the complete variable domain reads GAGVSQSPRYKVAKRGQDVALRCDPISGHVSLFWYQQALGQGPEFLTYFQNEAQLDKSGLPSDRFFAERPEGSVSTLKIQRTQQEDSAVYLCASSSTRIGYEQYFGPGTRLTVT.